This T cell receptor beta chain was observed in a study of cytomegalovirus exposure and HLA in healthy donors. Germline-derived CDR1 and CDR2 are SGHDT and YYEEEE. V lost 0 bases and J 4 bases, leaving 23 bases between the germline ends. The CDR3 is 18 amino acids. A note on this clone: Antigen: not known.

Only in-frame clones appear in the TCRdb table, and some are missing; sequencing was by immunoSEQ multiplex PCR. The sample consists of under 250,000 clones, around 90% of them appearing once. Points from the study as a whole: Through in vitro validation, a few CMV-associated chains were shown to be specific for CMV antigens. Most TCR sequences showed up rarely, but some public TCRs showed up in many donors.

Sequencing input: PBMCs. The origin of this receptor is a woman between 18 and 29 years old in good health and CMV-seropositive. The rearrangement uses TRBV5-6 and TRBJ2-7; the D gene is possibly TRBD2 (5 bases). CDR3 in amino acids: CASSLGKSRRESPYEQYF. The CDR3, as DNA: TGTGCCAGCAGCTTGGGCAAGTCAAGACGGGAATCCCCGTACGAGCAGTACTTC.